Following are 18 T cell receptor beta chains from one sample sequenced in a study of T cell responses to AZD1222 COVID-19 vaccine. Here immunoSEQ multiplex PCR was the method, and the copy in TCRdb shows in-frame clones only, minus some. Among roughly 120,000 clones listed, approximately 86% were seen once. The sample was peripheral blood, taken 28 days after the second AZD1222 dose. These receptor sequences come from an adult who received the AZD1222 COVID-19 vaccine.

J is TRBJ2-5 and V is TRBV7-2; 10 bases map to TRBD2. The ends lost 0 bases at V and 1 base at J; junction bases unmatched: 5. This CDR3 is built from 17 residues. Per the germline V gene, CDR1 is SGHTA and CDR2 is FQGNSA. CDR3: CASSLALASGGQETQYF. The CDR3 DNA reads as TGTGCCAGCAGCTTAGCGTTGGCTAGCGGGGGCCAAGAGACCCAGTACTTC.

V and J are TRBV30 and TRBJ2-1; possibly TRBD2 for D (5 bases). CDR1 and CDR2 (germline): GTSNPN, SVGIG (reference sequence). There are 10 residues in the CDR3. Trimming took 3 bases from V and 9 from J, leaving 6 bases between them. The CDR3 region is CAWRGSEQFF. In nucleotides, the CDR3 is TGTGCCTGGAGGGGGAGTGAGCAGTTCTTC.

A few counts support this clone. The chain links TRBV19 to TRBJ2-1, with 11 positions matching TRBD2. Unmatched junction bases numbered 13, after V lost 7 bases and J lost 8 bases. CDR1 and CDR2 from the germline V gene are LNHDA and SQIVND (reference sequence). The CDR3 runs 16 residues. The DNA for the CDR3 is TGTGCCAGTACCAATAAGGGGACTAGCGGCTTCGATGAGCAGTTCTTC. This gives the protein CASTNKGTSGFDEQFF. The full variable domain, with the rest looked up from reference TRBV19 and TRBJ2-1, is DGGITQSPKYLFRKEGQNVTLSCEQNLNHDAMYWYRQDPGQGLRLIYYSQIVNDFQKGDIAEGYSVSREKKESFPLTVTSAQKNPTAFYLCASTNKGTSGFDEQFFGPGTRLTVL.

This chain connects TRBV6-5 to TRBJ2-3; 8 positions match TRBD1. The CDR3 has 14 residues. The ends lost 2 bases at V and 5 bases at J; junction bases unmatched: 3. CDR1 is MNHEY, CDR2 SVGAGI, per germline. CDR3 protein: CASSYRDRGDTQYF. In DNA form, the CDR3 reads TGTGCCAGCAGTTACCGAGACAGGGGAGATACGCAGTATTTT.

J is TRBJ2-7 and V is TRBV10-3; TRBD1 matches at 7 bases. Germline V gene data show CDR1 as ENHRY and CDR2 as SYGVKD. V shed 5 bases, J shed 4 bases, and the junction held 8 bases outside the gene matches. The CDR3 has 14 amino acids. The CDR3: CAISRQDRFYEQYF. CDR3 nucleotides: TGTGCCATCAGTCGTCAGGACAGGTTTTACGAGCAGTACTTC.

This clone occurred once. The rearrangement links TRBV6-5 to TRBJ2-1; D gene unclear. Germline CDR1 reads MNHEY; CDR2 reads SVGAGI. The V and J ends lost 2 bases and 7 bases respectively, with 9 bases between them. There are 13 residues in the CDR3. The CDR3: CASSYVLRNEQFF. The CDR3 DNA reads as TGTGCCAGCAGTTACGTTCTGAGGAATGAGCAGTTCTTC.

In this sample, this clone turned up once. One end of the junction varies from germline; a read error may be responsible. The CDR3 nucleotides are TGTGCCTGGAGTGTACGGATGGGACAGAATTTTTTC. This encodes CAWSVRMGQNFF. The rearrangement joins TRBV30 to TRBJ2-7; TRBD1 aligns across 7 bases. Germline lookup yields CDR1 GTSNPN and CDR2 SVGIG (reference sequence). The CDR3 contains 12 residues.

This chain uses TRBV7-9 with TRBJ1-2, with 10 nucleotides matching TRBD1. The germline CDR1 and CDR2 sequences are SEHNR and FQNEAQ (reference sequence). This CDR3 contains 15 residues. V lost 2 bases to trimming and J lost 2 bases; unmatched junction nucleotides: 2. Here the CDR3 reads CASSLRQGANYGYTF. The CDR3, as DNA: TGTGCCAGCAGCTTAAGACAGGGGGCCAACTATGGCTACACCTTC.

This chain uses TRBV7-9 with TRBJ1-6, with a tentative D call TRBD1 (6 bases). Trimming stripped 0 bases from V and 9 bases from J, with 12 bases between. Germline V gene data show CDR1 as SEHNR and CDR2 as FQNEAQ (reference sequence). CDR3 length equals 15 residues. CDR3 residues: CASSLALGASSPLHF. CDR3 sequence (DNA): TGTGCCAGCAGCTTAGCTTTGGGGGCGTCTTCACCCCTCCACTTT.

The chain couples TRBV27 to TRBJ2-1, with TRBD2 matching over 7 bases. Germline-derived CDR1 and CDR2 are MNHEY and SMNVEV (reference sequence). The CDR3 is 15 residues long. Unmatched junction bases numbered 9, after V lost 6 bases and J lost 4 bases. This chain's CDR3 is CASRLVGGIYNEQFF. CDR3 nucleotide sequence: TGTGCCAGCAGACTAGTGGGGGGGATATACAATGAGCAGTTCTTC.

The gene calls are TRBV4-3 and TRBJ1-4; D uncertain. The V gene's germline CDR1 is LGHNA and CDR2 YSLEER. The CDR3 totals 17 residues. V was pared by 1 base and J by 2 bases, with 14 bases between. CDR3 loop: CASSQVRIGVTNEKLFF. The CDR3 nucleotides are TGCGCCAGCAGCCAAGTCCGTATCGGGGTGACTAATGAAAAACTGTTTTTT.

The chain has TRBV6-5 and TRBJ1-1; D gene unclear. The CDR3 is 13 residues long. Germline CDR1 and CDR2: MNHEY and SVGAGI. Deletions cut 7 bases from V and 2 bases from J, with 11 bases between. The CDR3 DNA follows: TGTGCCAGCAAGAAGGTCACCAACACTGAAGCTTTCTTT. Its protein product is CASKKVTNTEAFF.

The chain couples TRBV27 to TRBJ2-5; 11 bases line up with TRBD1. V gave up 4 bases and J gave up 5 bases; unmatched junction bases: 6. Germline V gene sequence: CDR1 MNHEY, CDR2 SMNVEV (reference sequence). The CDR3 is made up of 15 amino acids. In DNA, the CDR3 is TGTGCCAGCAGTTCCTCCGGGACAGGGGGGGAGACCCAGTACTTC. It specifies CASSSSGTGGETQYF.

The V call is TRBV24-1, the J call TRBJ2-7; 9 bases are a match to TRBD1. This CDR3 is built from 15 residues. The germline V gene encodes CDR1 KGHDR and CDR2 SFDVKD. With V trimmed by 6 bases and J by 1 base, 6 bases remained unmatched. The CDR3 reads CATSPGTGNSYEQYF. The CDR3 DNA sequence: TGTGCCACCAGTCCCGGGACAGGGAATTCCTACGAGCAGTACTTC.

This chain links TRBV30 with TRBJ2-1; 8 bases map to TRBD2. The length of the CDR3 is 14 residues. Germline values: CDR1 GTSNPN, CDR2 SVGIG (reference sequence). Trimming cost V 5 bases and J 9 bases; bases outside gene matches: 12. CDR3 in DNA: TGTGCCTGGGACCGACTAGCGCCACCCGGTGAGCAGTTCTTC. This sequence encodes CAWDRLAPPGEQFF.

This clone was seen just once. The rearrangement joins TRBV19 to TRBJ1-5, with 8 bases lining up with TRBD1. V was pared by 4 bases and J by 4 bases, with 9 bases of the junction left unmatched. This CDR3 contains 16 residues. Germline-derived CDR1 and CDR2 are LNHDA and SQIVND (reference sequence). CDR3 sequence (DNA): TGTGCCAGTAGTACCCAAGGACAGGGACGGAATCAGCCCCAGCATTTT. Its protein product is CASSTQGQGRNQPQHF. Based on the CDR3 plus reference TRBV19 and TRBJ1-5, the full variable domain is DGGITQSPKYLFRKEGQNVTLSCEQNLNHDAMYWYRQDPGQGLRLIYYSQIVNDFQKGDIAEGYSVSREKKESFPLTVTSAQKNPTAFYLCASSTQGQGRNQPQHFGDGTRLSIL.

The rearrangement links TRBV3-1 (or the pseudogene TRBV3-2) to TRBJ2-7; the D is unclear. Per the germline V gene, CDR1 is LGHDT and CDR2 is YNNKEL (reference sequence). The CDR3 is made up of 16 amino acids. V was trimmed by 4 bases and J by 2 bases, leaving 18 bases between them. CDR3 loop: CASSRGSVDAPYEQYF. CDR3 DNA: TGTGCCAGCAGCCGTGGCTCAGTAGACGCGCCCTACGAGCAGTACTTC.

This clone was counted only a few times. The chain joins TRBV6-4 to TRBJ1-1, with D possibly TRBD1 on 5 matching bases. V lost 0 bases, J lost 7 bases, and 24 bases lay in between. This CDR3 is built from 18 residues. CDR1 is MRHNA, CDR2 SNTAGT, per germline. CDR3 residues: CASSDSMEYWRQGDEAFF. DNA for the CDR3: TGTGCCAGCAGTGACTCGATGGAGTATTGGCGGCAGGGTGATGAAGCTTTCTTT.